One sample yielded the 5 T cell receptor beta chains listed below, sequenced in a study of cytomegalovirus exposure and HLA in healthy donors. Use of 60 Vbeta and 13 Jbeta primers characterized the PCR. Profiling relied on immunoSEQ multiplex PCR, and the TCRdb table lists in-frame clones only, not all of them. The data show approximately 210,000 clones, around 79% seen once. Input material: PBMCs. These receptors came from a male donor in good health and CMV-seronegative.

A single count supports this clone. J is TRBJ2-7 and V is TRBV30, with a tentative D call TRBD2 (7 bases). The germline V gene has CDR1 GTSNPN and CDR2 SVGIG (reference sequence). V was clipped by 3 bases and J by 8 bases, with 17 bases between them. The CDR3 is made up of 13 amino acids. Here the CDR3 reads CAWRRVGGDQQYF. As DNA, the CDR3 is TGTGCCTGGAGGCGTGTAGGGGGGGATCAGCAGTACTTC.

The chain recombines TRBV7-6 with TRBJ2-7, with D tentatively TRBD2 (5 bases). The CDR3 has 16 residues. Trimming pared 5 bases from V and 3 bases from J, leaving 20 bases between. Per the germline V gene, CDR1 is SGHVS and CDR2 is FNYEAQ. The CDR3 DNA follows: TGTGCCAGCAGCCCGATGACGTTAGCGCATGTCTACGAGCAGTACTTC. It yields the protein CASSPMTLAHVYEQYF.

The chain links TRBV29-1 to TRBJ2-5, with no clear D. CDR3 length: 12 amino acids. Trimming pared 2 bases from V and 5 bases from J, leaving 9 bases between. Germline-derived CDR1 and CDR2 are SQVTM and ANQGSEA. The CDR3 spells CSVESPRETQYF. DNA of the CDR3: TGCAGCGTTGAAAGCCCTAGGGAGACCCAGTACTTC.

The chain recombines TRBV13 with TRBJ2-2, with D uncertain. In germline, CDR1 is PRHDT, CDR2 FYEKMQ (reference sequence). This CDR3 comprises 14 residues. Trimming cost V 10 bases and J 2 bases, with 14 bases left between them. CDR3 coding DNA: TGTGCCACCGTGACTGGCCCCAACACCGGGGAGCTGTTTTTT. Its translation is CATVTGPNTGELFF.

This chain links TRBV19 with TRBJ2-5; D not certain. Trimming pared 3 bases from V and 5 bases from J, leaving 10 bases between. The CDR3 consists of 13 residues. Per the germline V gene, CDR1 is LNHDA and CDR2 is SQIVND (reference sequence). The CDR3 bases are TGTGCCAGTAGTATGGCTGGAGCGGAGACCCAGTACTTC. Translated, it gives CASSMAGAETQYF.